This T cell receptor (beta chain) was sequenced in a study of vaccination and CD4 T cells after COVID-19. Germline CDR1 MNHNS, CDR2 SASEGT. The CDR3 totals 14 residues. Between the trimmed V and J ends, which lost 1 base and 6 bases, there was a span of 9 bases. With respect to this clonotype: Antigen specificity is unknown.

The Oncomine TCR Beta short-read assay was applied to DNA of cultured CD4+ T cells. TCRdb re-derived calls from the PCR reads in MiXCR, one entry per CDR3 protein. The table includes around 6,000 distinct CDR3 sequences, about 40% detected once. Treatment in this sample: roughly 11-day PBMC culture with coronavirus spike peptide pools or control peptides (ViraFEST assay). The unexposed donor's CD4+ T cells were collected before the COVID-19 pandemic (2011-2018). The chain joins TRBV6-1 to TRBJ2-2; D gene ambiguous. The specimen sequenced was CD4+ T cells from blood, cultured in vitro. The receptor comes from a human donor in good health. Here the CDR3 reads CASSEEASSGELFF. CDR3 DNA: TGTGCCAGCAGTGAAGAGGCCTCCTCCGGGGAGCTGTTTTTT.